The 22 T cell receptor beta chains below all came from one sample that was sequenced in a study of molecular identifiers for immune sequencing clone quantification (dated by TCRdb to the late 2010s). Library generation was performed with PCR. For sequencing, an Illumina HiSeq 4000 was employed. In-frame beta chains were kept once TCRdb had trimmed the public reads at Q25 with fastp and called clones with MiXCR. Rows merge per CDR3 protein into single entries with the most common DNA and genes. This sample lists approximately 550,000 distinct CDR3 sequences; 20% to 25% were detected once. 0.7% to 1% of the sample goes to the ten largest clones. The source material was naive CD8+ T cells from blood, with Jurkat cell RNA spiked in. Explained via the paper, the cell subset or site label denotes: FACS-sorted CD8+CD4-CCR7+CD45RA+ naive T cells. These receptors came from a human donor in good health. Some libraries in this study had Jurkat cell RNA spiked in.

The V call is TRBV12-3 or TRBV12-4, the J call TRBJ1-2; D is undetermined. Trimming took 3 bases from V and 5 from J, leaving 10 bases between them. The CDR3 totals 13 residues. CDR3 sequence reads: CASSFIEKYGYTF. The CDR3 nucleotides are TGTGCCAGCAGTTTCATAGAGAAGTATGGCTACACCTTC.

The table lists this clonotype with many counts. J is TRBJ1-1 and V is TRBV27; D ambiguous. Trimming took off 5 bases at V and 1 base at J, with 11 bases between the two ends. CDR1 MNHEY and CDR2 SMNVEV come from the germline V gene (reference sequence). The CDR3 has 14 residues. The CDR3 nucleotides read TGTGCCAGCAGTCCGAACGGACGGAACACTGAAGCTTTCTTT. It translates to CASSPNGRNTEAFF.

This clonotype was detected many times. The gene calls are TRBV5-4 and TRBJ2-3; no clear D. V gave up 1 base and J gave up 4 bases, with 22 bases separating them. Germline assignment: CDR1 SGHNT and CDR2 YYREEE (reference sequence). This CDR3 is built from 18 residues. The CDR3 DNA sequence: TGTGCCAGCAGCTTGTTTTCCCTCCCGGCAGCTGGTGCAGATACGCAGTATTTT. Its translation is CASSLFSLPAAGADTQYF.

In this sample, this clonotype turned up many times. The J gene is TRBJ2-5, the V gene TRBV5-1, with D possibly TRBD1 on 6 matching bases. CDR1 SGHRS and CDR2 YFSETQ come from the germline V gene. Trimming took off 4 bases at V and 2 bases at J, with 12 bases between the two ends. This CDR3 contains 14 residues. The CDR3 loop is CASSPDRKQETQYF. The CDR3 DNA reads as TGCGCCAGCAGCCCCGACAGGAAACAAGAGACCCAGTACTTC. The full variable domain, its missing parts supplied by reference TRBV5-1 and TRBJ2-5, is KAGVTQTPRYLIKTRGQQVTLSCSPISGHRSVSWYQQTPGQGLQFLFEYFSETQRNKGNFPGRFSGRQFSNSRSEMNVSTLELGDSALYLCASSPDRKQETQYFGPGTRLLVL.

This clonotype showed up many times. The rearrangement joins TRBV6-5 to TRBJ2-5; D is undetermined. The CDR3 is made up of 12 amino acids. V shed 6 bases and J shed 1 base, with 6 bases lying between them. Germline V gene sequence: CDR1 MNHEY, CDR2 SVGAGI. CDR3: CASRGTQETQYF. CDR3 DNA: TGTGCCAGCAGGGGTACCCAAGAGACCCAGTACTTC.

This chain joins TRBV3-1 and TRBJ2-3; 8 bases are a match to TRBD2. The CDR3 has 12 amino acids. V dropped 4 bases and J dropped 14; count of bases not matched to a gene: 8. Germline CDR1 and CDR2: LGHDT and YNNKEL (reference sequence). This chain's CDR3 is CASSPIAGWAYF. CDR3 DNA: TGTGCCAGCAGCCCTATAGCGGGATGGGCGTATTTT.

As regards this clonotype: A much larger clone lies one base from this, so it may be a read error. The rearrangement links TRBV7-9 to TRBJ2-7; TRBD2 is a possible D gene (6 bases). Per the germline V gene, CDR1 is SEHNR and CDR2 is FQNEAQ (reference sequence). This CDR3 region has 12 residues. CDR3 sequence reads: CASSFAGNEQHF. CDR3 DNA: TGTGCCAGCAGCTTTGCGGGGAACGAGCAGCACTTC.

The chain recombines TRBV4-3 with TRBJ1-2, with TRBD1 matching 7 bases. J was trimmed by 2 bases and V by 0 bases; bases with no gene match: 3. This CDR3 comprises 15 residues. CDR1 LGHNA and CDR2 YSLEER come from the germline V gene. CDR3 amino acids: CASSQELQGNYGYTF. Here the CDR3 DNA reads TGCGCCAGCAGCCAAGAACTACAGGGGAACTATGGCTACACCTTC.

This clonotype was detected ten times or more. The chain links TRBV28 to TRBJ2-3; 8 bases align to TRBD2. The germline V gene encodes CDR1 MDHEN and CDR2 SYDVKM. This CDR3 has 17 residues. The ends lost 4 bases at V and 1 base at J; junction bases unmatched: 10. Here the CDR3 reads CASSSPQLAAGTDTQYF. The DNA of the CDR3 is TGTGCCAGCAGTTCCCCCCAACTAGCGGCCGGCACAGATACGCAGTATTTT.

This clonotype was observed at least ten times. The J gene is TRBJ2-7, the V gene TRBV7-2; perhaps TRBD1 as D (6 bases). CDR3 size: 15 residues. Trimming shortened V by 1 base and J by 2 bases, and 12 bases separated the two germline ends. CDR1 and CDR2 (germline): SGHTA, FQGNSA. The CDR3 spells CASSLDLGAPYEQYF. CDR3 nucleotides: TGTGCCAGCAGCTTAGATCTGGGGGCCCCCTACGAGCAGTACTTC.

As for this clonotype: A much larger clonotype is one base distant, so this may be a read error. This chain joins TRBV20-1 and TRBJ2-7; 7 bases match TRBD1. Germline values: CDR1 DFQATT, CDR2 SNEGSKA (reference sequence). The length of the CDR3 is 13 residues. CDR3 residues: CSARTGKNYEQCF. The CDR3 region has the DNA TGCAGTGCTAGGACAGGGAAGAACTACGAGCAGTGCTTC.

The V gene is TRBV5-4, the J gene TRBJ1-2; no clear D. Germline-derived CDR1 and CDR2 are SGHNT and YYREEE (reference sequence). Trimming stripped 0 bases from V and 4 bases from J, with 16 bases between. CDR3 size: 16 residues. The DNA for the CDR3 is TGTGCCAGCAGCTTGGAAGCCGGGAAGGGAGGCTATGGCTACACCTTC. Translated: CASSLEAGKGGYGYTF.

This clonotype has just a few counts. The V gene is TRBV2, the J gene TRBJ2-1; D is uncertain. The CDR3 totals 16 residues. Trimming removed 1 base at V and 6 bases at J, with 16 bases between. CDR1 and CDR2 (germline): SNHLY, FYNNEI. The CDR3 region has the DNA TGTGCCAGCAGTGAAGAGGGCCCCTACTTGGGCAATGAGCAGTTCTTC. It yields the protein CASSEEGPYLGNEQFF. Full variable domain (remainder filled in from reference TRBV2 and TRBJ2-1): EPEVTQTPSHQVTQMGQEVILRCVPISNHLYFYWYRQILGQKVEFLVSFYNNEISEKSEIFDDQFSVERPDGSNFTLKIRSTKLEDSAMYFCASSEEGPYLGNEQFFGPGTRLTVL.

The chain employs TRBV12-3 or TRBV12-4 and TRBJ1-5; D gene unclear. This CDR3 is 14 amino acids long. V lost 3 bases to trimming and J lost 9 bases, with 15 bases between them. The DNA for the CDR3 is TGTGCCAGCAGTTTCTCTACACCCTCGGGGCCCCAGCATTTT. Its protein is CASSFSTPSGPQHF.

This clonotype has more than one count but fewer than ten. The chain joins TRBV19 to TRBJ2-3; either TRBD1 or TRBD2 may fit D (6 bases each). The V end was cut by 5 bases, the J end by 7 bases, with 10 bases between. CDR3 length equals 12 residues. Germline CDR1 and CDR2: LNHDA and SQIVND (reference sequence). The CDR3 loop reads CASSSGAYTQYF. The CDR3 DNA reads as TGTGCCAGTAGTTCGGGGGCCTATACGCAGTATTTT.

This clonotype was seen only a few times. The chain couples TRBV7-9 to TRBJ1-1; D remains ambiguous. Per the germline V gene, CDR1 is SEHNR and CDR2 is FQNEAQ (reference sequence). This CDR3 has 14 amino acids. V was pared by 2 bases and J by 5 bases, with 12 bases between. The CDR3 here is CASSLFDQDTEAFF. CDR3 sequence (DNA): TGTGCCAGCAGCTTATTTGACCAGGATACTGAAGCTTTCTTT.

Ten or more counts support this clonotype. The rearrangement uses TRBV28 and TRBJ2-3; D is uncertain. The length of the CDR3 is 12 residues. The V gene lost 1 base and the J gene lost 6 bases, with 5 bases spanning the gap. From germline, CDR1 is MDHEN and CDR2 SYDVKM. CDR3: CASSLSEDTQYF. The CDR3 bases are TGTGCCAGCAGTTTATCTGAGGATACGCAGTATTTT.

This clonotype occurred many times. V and J are TRBV19 and TRBJ2-2; D is undetermined. CDR1 LNHDA and CDR2 SQIVND come from the germline V gene (reference sequence). V was shortened by 1 base and J by 1 base, with 1 base between the two germline ends. The CDR3 is 13 amino acids. The CDR3 sequence: CASSIGNTGELFF. The CDR3 nucleotides read TGTGCCAGTAGTATAGGGAACACCGGGGAGCTGTTTTTT.

In this sample, this clonotype turned up a few times. The chain's CDR3 is CASSLAAGLPYEQYF. The CDR3 DNA reads as TGTGCCAGCAGCTTAGCCGCCGGGTTACCCTACGAGCAGTACTTC. The V and J genes are TRBV11-2 and TRBJ2-7; D is undetermined. The CDR3 runs 15 residues. Between the trimmed V and J ends, which lost 1 base and 2 bases, there was a span of 12 bases. Germline loops: CDR1 SGHAT, CDR2 FQNNGV.

The chain joins TRBV4-1 to TRBJ1-2; weak D call: TRBD1 (6 bases). CDR3 length equals 17 residues. Germline loops: CDR1 MGHRA, CDR2 YSYEKL. Trimming stripped 1 base from V and 4 bases from J, with 19 bases between. CDR3 region: CASSQVRTAEDSYGYTF. Here the CDR3 DNA reads TGCGCCAGCAGCCAAGTTCGGACAGCTGAAGATTCCTATGGCTACACCTTC.

The rearrangement uses TRBV6-6 and TRBJ1-1, with D hard to call. V lost 1 base and J lost 0, with 6 bases in between. Looked up from germline, CDR1 is MNHNY and CDR2 is SVGAGI (reference sequence). The CDR3 totals 14 residues. CDR3 DNA sequence: TGTGCCAGCAGTTACTACGGATTGAACACTGAAGCTTTCTTT. It specifies CASSYYGLNTEAFF.

This clonotype was counted at least ten times. V usage is TRBV13 and J usage is TRBJ2-7; D not resolved. The CDR3 extends over 13 amino acids. V lost 5 bases and J lost 0, with 8 bases in between. Germline V gene lookup returns CDR1 PRHDT and CDR2 FYEKMQ (reference sequence). The CDR3 loop reads CASSLTPSYEQYF. CDR3 coding DNA: TGTGCCAGCAGCCTGACACCCTCCTACGAGCAGTACTTC. Drawing the rest from reference TRBV13 and TRBJ2-7, the complete variable domain is AAGVIQSPRHLIKEKRETATLKCYPIPRHDTVYWYQQGPGQDPQFLISFYEKMQSDKGSIPDRFSAQQFSDYHSELNMSSLELGDSALYFCASSLTPSYEQYFGPGTRLTVT.